This T cell receptor beta chain was identified in a study of T cell responses to AZD1222 COVID-19 vaccine. This CDR3 region has 16 residues. Germline V gene lookup returns CDR1 LNHDA and CDR2 SQIVND (reference sequence). The V end lost 4 bases, the J end lost 2 bases, and 17 bases lay between the germline ends. Study-wide points: White British people made up most donors, females outnumbered males, and clonal diversity was possibly underestimated. Vaccine-associated CD4 TCRs spanned spike, dominant at 160-218 and 743-854. Spike-specific TCRs gained breadth and depth after people received two AZD1222 doses.

Libraries were prepared by immunoSEQ multiplex PCR; TCRdb keeps only in-frame clonotypes and omits some of them. The sample records 90,000 to 130,000 clones, around nine tenths being singletons. Comments on this clone: Its antigen is not identified.

The sequence came from an adult in good health. Specimen: peripheral blood, collected on day 0 of MenACWY control vaccination. The gene calls are TRBV19 and TRBJ1-2, with D uncertain. The CDR3 loop reads CASSTIAFGRNYGYTF. Written as DNA, the CDR3 is TGTGCCAGTAGTACAATCGCTTTTGGACGGAACTATGGCTACACCTTC.